The 12 T cell receptor beta chains given below trace back to one sample, sequenced in a study of OX40 agonist ivuxolimab in advanced cancers. Data came from immunoSEQ multiplex PCR; TCRdb stores just in-frame clones and leaves some out. This repertoire shows tens of thousands of clones, around nine tenths found once; its top ten account for over 2%. Specimen: CD4+ or CD8+ T cells sorted from blood, collected in a trial of the OX40 agonist ivuxolimab. These receptors were obtained from an adult with an advanced solid tumor such as melanoma, head and neck, liver or kidney cancer.

This clone has a single count. V gene TRBV6-4 combines with J gene TRBJ1-2; no definite D call. The V gene's germline CDR1 is MRHNA and CDR2 SNTAGT. CDR3 length: 11 residues. The V end lost 2 bases, the J end lost 2 bases, and 0 bases lay between the germline ends. The CDR3: CASSDNYGYTF. As DNA, the CDR3 is TGTGCCAGCAGTGACAACTATGGCTACACCTTC.

This sequence joins TRBV25-1 and TRBJ2-7; 8 bases map to TRBD2. This CDR3 contains 14 residues. Germline CDR1 and CDR2: MGHDK and SYGVNS. The V and J ends lost 1 base and 2 bases, in that order; junction bases with no gene match: 1. This CDR3 reads CASSESGGPYEQYF. The CDR3, as DNA: TGTGCCAGCAGTGAATCGGGGGGGCCCTACGAGCAGTACTTC.

The chain joins TRBV7-8 to TRBJ2-6; D is unresolved. In germline, CDR1 is SGHVS, CDR2 FQNEAQ. The V and J ends lost 1 base and 0 bases respectively, with 7 bases between them. The CDR3 length is 16 residues. CDR3 coding DNA: TGTGCCAGCAGCTTAGGGCAGACCTCTGGGGCCAACGTCCTGACTTTC. Protein sequence: CASSLGQTSGANVLTF.

The V gene is TRBV11-2, the J gene TRBJ1-1; D perhaps matches TRBD1 (6 bases). Germline CDR1 reads SGHAT; CDR2 reads FQNNGV. The CDR3 contains 12 residues. V was pared by 8 bases and J by 11 bases, with 18 bases between. CDR3 bases: TGTGCCAGCGCAGGGGACGGGGGCATGGCTTTCTTT. Translation: CASAGDGGMAFF.

V is TRBV29-1 and J is TRBJ1-1; D unresolved. The CDR3 runs to 10 residues. Per germline, CDR1 SQVTM and CDR2 ANQGSEA. V gave up 7 bases and J gave up 0 bases, with 3 bases separating them. The CDR3 nucleotides are TGCAGCGCCATGAACACTGAAGCTTTCTTT. Translated: CSAMNTEAFF.

The chain links TRBV6-1 to TRBJ1-2; no clear D gene. CDR3 length equals 14 residues. The V gene lost 5 bases and the J gene lost 5 bases, with 15 bases spanning the gap. In germline, CDR1 is MNHNS, CDR2 SASEGT. The CDR3 sequence: CASSQESPRYGYTF. DNA of the CDR3: TGTGCCAGCAGTCAAGAATCCCCCAGGTATGGCTACACCTTC.

The chain couples TRBV7-2 to TRBJ1-1; 9 nucleotides align to TRBD1. The V and J ends lost 5 bases and 11 bases, in that order; junction bases with no gene match: 3. Germline V gene data show CDR1 as SGHTA and CDR2 as FQGNSA. This CDR3 region has 11 residues. CDR3: CASSHDRGAFF. As DNA, the CDR3 is TGTGCCAGCAGCCACGACAGGGGGGCTTTCTTT.

This clone was observed a single time. The chain joins TRBV9 to TRBJ2-3; 14 bases line up with TRBD2. CDR1 SGDLS and CDR2 YYNGEE come from the germline V gene. The CDR3 covers 16 residues. V lost 3 bases and J lost 4; bases outside the gene matches: 4. The CDR3 sequence is CASSARLAGGPDTQYF. The DNA of the CDR3 is TGTGCCAGCAGCGCCCGACTAGCGGGGGGGCCAGATACGCAGTATTTT.

The rearrangement joins TRBV7-2 to TRBJ2-2; 8 bases fit TRBD1. Germline assignment: CDR1 SGHTA and CDR2 FQGNSA. The CDR3 has 15 residues. The V segment lost 7 bases and the J segment 9 bases; nucleotides outside the gene matches: 13. CDR3 nucleotides: TGTGCCAGCAATCCACAGGGGGTTATTGGGAGGGAGCTGTTTTTT. Its protein product is CASNPQGVIGRELFF.

The chain couples TRBV7-9 to TRBJ2-3; D is unclear. The CDR3 consists of 14 residues. Germline assignment: CDR1 SEHNR and CDR2 FQNEAQ (reference sequence). V lost 3 bases to trimming and J lost 0 bases, with 7 bases between them. CDR3 residues: CASSFDSSTDTQYF. CDR3 nucleotide sequence: TGTGCCAGCAGCTTCGACTCTAGCACAGATACGCAGTATTTT. Combining the CDR3 with reference TRBV7-9 and TRBJ2-3 gives the whole variable domain DTGVSQNPRHKITKRGQNVTFRCDPISEHNRLYWYRQTLGQGPEFLTYFQNEAQLEKSRLLSDRFSAERPKGSFSTLEIQRTEQGDSAMYLCASSFDSSTDTQYFGPGTRLTVL.

The genes are TRBV9 and TRBJ2-5; unclear D gene. This CDR3 comprises 15 residues. The V gene lost 0 bases and the J gene lost 2 bases, with 11 bases spanning the gap. Germline V CDR1 and CDR2: SGDLS, YYNGEE. The CDR3 DNA is TGTGCCAGCAGCGTAGGTTACAGTCGACAAGAGACCCAGTACTTC. It translates to CASSVGYSRQETQYF.

Here the CDR3 reads CASSEGQVVGYTF. The CDR3 bases are TGCGCCAGCAGCGAGGGACAGGTGGTTGGCTACACCTTC. The chain couples TRBV5-1 to TRBJ1-2; 8 bases agree with TRBD1. Germline V lookup: CDR1 SGHRS, CDR2 YFSETQ. Trimming cost V 4 bases and J 7 bases; bases outside gene matches: 6. The CDR3 contains 13 residues.